A single T cell receptor beta chain is shown here with its context. Antigen specificity is unknown. This record comes from a study of cytomegalovirus exposure and HLA in healthy donors. General observations from the study: In a later analysis, specific HLA alleles were associated with around 17,000 TCR beta sequences at a 0.05 false discovery rate. Both high specificity and high sensitivity reportedly marked the classifier's diagnosis of cytomegalovirus status.

Per the germline V gene, CDR1 is LNHDA and CDR2 is SQIVND (reference sequence). The J segment lost 1 base and the V segment lost 1 base, leaving 6 bases of the junction unmatched. This CDR3 contains 17 residues. The PCR ran on 60 Vbeta and 13 Jbeta primers. Generated by immunoSEQ multiplex PCR, the TCRdb table keeps only in-frame clones and is missing some. Among over 100,000 clones, 75% to 90% were seen once, and the ten largest hold just over 2.5%. Material for sequencing was PBMCs. The receptor's source is a man in his forties in good health and CMV-seronegative. The gene calls are TRBV19 and TRBJ1-1; 10 positions match TRBD1. CDR3 protein: CASSIGGQGFKNTEAFF. As DNA, the CDR3 is TGTGCCAGTAGTATAGGGGGACAGGGGTTTAAGAACACTGAAGCTTTCTTT.